This T cell receptor (beta chain) was sequenced in a study of tumor and adjacent non-tumor tissue in lung cancer. This clonotype turned up a few times. Its antigen is unknown. TCRbeta libraries were built with three rounds of nested PCR, modified from ARM-PCR. TCRdb reprocessed the multiplex PCR reads via MiXCR and lists one record per CDR3 protein. The table has roughly 45,000 distinct CDR3 sequences, 60% seen once. The study, taken as a whole, reports: TCR diversity was significantly greater in tumor than normal lung tissue.

Germline V gene lookup returns CDR1 SEHNR and CDR2 FQNEAQ (reference sequence). The CDR3 has 15 residues. The ends were cut back, 1 base at V and 0 bases at J, with 7 bases in the middle. No cell sorting was done before RNA was extracted from the tissue. More than 3 cm separated this lung sample from the edge of the tumor. The sequenced sample was distant non-tumor lung tissue. The chain is built from TRBV7-9 and TRBJ2-4, with D possibly being TRBD1 (6 bases). The sequence derives from a man aged 45 to 65 with non-small cell lung cancer. In DNA, the CDR3 is TGTGCCAGCAGCTTAGACAGGGAAGCCAAAAACATTCAGTACTTC. It encodes CASSLDREAKNIQYF.